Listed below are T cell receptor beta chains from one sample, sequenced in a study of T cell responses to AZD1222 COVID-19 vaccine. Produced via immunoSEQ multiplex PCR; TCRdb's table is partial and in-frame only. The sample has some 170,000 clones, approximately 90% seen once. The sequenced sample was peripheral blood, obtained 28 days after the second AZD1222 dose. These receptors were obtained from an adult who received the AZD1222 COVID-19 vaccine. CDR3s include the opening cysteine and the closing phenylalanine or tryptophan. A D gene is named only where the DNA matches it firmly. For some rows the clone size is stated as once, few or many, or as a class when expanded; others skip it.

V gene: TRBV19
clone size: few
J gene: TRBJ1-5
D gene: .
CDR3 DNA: TGTGCCAGTAGTTTCGGCGGGGGGAGCAATCAGCCCCAGCATTTT
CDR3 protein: CASSFGGGSNQPQHF

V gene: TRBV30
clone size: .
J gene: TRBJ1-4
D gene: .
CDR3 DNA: TGTGCCTGGTCGGCCGGGACATTTATAACGAAACTGTTTTTT
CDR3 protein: CAWSAGTFITKLFF

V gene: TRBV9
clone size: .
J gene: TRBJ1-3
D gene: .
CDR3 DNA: TGTGCCAGCAGCGTAGAAGGATTTGGAAACACCATATATTTT
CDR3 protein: CASSVEGFGNTIYF

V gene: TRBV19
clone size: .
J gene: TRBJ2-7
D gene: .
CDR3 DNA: TGTGCCAGTAGTATAAAGGGGACAAGATACGAGCAGTACTTC
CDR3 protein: CASSIKGTRYEQYF

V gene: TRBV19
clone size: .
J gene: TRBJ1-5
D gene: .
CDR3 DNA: TGTGCCAGTAGTTCTAGGGGGTTGAACAATCAGCCCCAGCATTTT
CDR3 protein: CASSSRGLNNQPQHF

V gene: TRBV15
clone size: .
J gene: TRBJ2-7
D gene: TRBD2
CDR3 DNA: TGTGCCACCAGCTCCCGGACTAGCGGGGGGCAGAGCTCCTACGAGCAGTACTTC
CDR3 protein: CATSSRTSGGQSSYEQYF

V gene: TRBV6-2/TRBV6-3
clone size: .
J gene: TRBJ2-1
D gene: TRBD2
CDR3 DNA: TGTGCCAGCAGTTACCCAAGCGGGGACTACAATGAGCAGTTCTTC
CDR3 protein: CASSYPSGDYNEQFF

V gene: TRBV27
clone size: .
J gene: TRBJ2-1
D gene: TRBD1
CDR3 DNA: TGTGCCAGCAGCTCCCCGACAGGGGGCAATGAGCAGTTCTTC
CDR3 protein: CASSSPTGGNEQFF

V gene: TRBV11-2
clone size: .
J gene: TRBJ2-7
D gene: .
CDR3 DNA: TGTGCCAGCAGCTTAATCCAGGGTATCCACAAAATGGTGTACGAGCAGTACTTC
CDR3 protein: CASSLIQGIHKMVYEQYF

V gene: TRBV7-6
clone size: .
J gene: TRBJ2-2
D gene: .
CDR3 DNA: TGTGCCAGCAGCCTCCAACCTTTAGGGAGCACCGGGGAGCTGTTTTTT
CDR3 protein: CASSLQPLGSTGELFF

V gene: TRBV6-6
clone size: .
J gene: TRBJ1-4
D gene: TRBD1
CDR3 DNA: TGTGCCAGCAGAAGACAGGGCAATGAAAAACTGTTTTTT
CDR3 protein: CASRRQGNEKLFF

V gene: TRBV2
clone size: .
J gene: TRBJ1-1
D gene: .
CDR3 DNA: TGTGCCAGCAGTGGGCGGGGGGCGCATGCTTTCTTT
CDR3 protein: CASSGRGAHAFF

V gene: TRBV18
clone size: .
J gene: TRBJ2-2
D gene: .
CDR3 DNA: TGTGCCAGCTCACCAAGGACTCCGGCCGTGGCCGGGGAGCTGTTTTTT
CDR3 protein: CASSPRTPAVAGELFF

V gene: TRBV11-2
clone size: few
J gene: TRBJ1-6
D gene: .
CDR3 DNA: TGTGCCAGCAGCACCCAACAGGGACTTGGTTCACCCCTCCACTTT
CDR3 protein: CASSTQQGLGSPLHF

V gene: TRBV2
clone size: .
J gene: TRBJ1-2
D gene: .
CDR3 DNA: TGTGCCAGCAGTGTGGATAAGGGTGGATATGGCTACACCTTC
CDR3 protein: CASSVDKGGYGYTF

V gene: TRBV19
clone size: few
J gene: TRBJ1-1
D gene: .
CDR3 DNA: TGTGCCAGTAGTATTATAGCCGGTGTTGAAGCTTTCTTT
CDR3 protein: CASSIIAGVEAFF

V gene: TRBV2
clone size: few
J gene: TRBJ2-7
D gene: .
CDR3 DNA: TGTGCCAGCAGTGCATGGGCTAACCATGAGCAGTACTTC
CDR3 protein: CASSAWANHEQYF

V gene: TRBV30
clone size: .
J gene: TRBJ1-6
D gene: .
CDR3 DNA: TGTGCCTGGAGTACGGGTCATAATTCACCCCTCCACTTT
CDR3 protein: CAWSTGHNSPLHF

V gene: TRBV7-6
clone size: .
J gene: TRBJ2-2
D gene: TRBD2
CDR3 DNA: TGTGCCAGCAGCTTCTTTACTAGCGGGGGACCCACCGGGGAGCTGTTTTTT
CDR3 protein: CASSFFTSGGPTGELFF

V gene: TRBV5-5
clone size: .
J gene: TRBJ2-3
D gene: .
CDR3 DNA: TGTGCCAGCAGCTTGCAGATAGATTTAGATACGCAGTATTTT
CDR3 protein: CASSLQIDLDTQYF

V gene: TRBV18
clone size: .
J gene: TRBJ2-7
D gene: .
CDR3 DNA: TGTGCCAGCTCTCTCTCCTACGAGCAGTACTTC
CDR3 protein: CASSLSYEQYF

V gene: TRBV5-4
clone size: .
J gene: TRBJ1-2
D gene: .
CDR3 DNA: TGTGCCAGCAGCTTGTCCCCTGGGGGGGGCTATGGCTACACCTTC
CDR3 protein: CASSLSPGGGYGYTF

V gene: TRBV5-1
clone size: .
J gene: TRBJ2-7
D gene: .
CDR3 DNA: TGCGCCAGCAGCAAACAACAGGGTCGCTCCTACGAGCAGTACTTC
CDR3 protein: CASSKQQGRSYEQYF

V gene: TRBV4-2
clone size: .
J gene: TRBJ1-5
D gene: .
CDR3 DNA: TGTGCCAGCAGCCAAGACCCCGGCCAGCCCCAGCATTTT
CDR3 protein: CASSQDPGQPQHF

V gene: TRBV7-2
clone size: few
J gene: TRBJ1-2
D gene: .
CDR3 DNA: TGTGCCAGCAGCTTAGGGGGGAGCTACTATGGCTACACCTTC
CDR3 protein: CASSLGGSYYGYTF

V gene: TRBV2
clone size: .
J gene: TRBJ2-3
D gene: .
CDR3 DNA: TGTGCCAGCCGGAGACAGGAATTCACAGATACGCAGTATTTT
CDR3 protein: CASRRQEFTDTQYF

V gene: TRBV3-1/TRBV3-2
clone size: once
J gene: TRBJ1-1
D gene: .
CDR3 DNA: TGTGCCAGCAGCGGACAGTCGGGGGGCGCAGATACTGAAGCTTTCTTT
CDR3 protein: CASSGQSGGADTEAFF

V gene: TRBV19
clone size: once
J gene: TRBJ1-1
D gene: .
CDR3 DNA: TGTGCCAGTAGGCAATATGAGACAGGTAGGCTTGAAGCTTTCTTT
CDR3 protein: CASRQYETGRLEAFF

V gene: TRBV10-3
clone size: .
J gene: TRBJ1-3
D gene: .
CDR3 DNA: TGTGCCATCAGCAACTCTAACACCATATATTTT
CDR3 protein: CAISNSNTIYF

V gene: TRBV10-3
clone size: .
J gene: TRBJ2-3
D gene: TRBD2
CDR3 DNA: TGTGCCATCAGTGATTTTCAGCGGGGGAACACCTCGGGCACAGATACGCAGTATTTT
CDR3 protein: CAISDFQRGNTSGTDTQYF

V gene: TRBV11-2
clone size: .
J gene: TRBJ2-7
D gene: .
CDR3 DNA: TGTGCCAGCAGCTTGAGATACGAGCAGTACTTC
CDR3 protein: CASSLRYEQYF

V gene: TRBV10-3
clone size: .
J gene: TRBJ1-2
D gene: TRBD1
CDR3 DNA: TGTGCCGTAAACAGGGGTAGTCGGGAGGACTACACCTTC
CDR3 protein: CAVNRGSREDYTF

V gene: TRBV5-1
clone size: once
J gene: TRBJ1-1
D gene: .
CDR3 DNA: TGCGCCAGCAAGAGGGACATGAACACTGAAGCTTTCTTT
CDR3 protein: CASKRDMNTEAFF

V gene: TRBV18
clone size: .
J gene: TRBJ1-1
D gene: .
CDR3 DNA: TGTGCCAGCTCACCAGCAGGGGTGAGTGAAGCTTTCTTT
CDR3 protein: CASSPAGVSEAFF

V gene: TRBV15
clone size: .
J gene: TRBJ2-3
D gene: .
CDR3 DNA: TGTGCCACCAGCAGAGAACCAGCGGCCAACACAGATACGCAGTATTTT
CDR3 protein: CATSREPAANTDTQYF

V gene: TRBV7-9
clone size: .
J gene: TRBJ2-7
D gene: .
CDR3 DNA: TGTGCCAGCAGCTTAGGGAACACCTACGAGCAGTACTTC
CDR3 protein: CASSLGNTYEQYF

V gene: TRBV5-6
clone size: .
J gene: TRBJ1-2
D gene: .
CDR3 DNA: TGTGCCAGCAGCCCCTCGCGGGGGTACGGCTACACCTTC
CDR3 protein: CASSPSRGYGYTF

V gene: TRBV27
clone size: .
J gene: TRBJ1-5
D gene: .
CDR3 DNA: TGTGCCAGCAGTTTTAATGGACTTGGGACTGGGCCCCAGCATTTT
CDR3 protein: CASSFNGLGTGPQHF

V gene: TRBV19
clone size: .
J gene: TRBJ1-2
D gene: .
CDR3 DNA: TGTGCCAGTAGTACCTCGGGAAAGCAGTATGGCTACACCTTC
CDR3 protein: CASSTSGKQYGYTF

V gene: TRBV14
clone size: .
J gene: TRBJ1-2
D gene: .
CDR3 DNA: TGTGCCAGCAGCCCCAGCTGGGGCTATGGCTACACCTTC
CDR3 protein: CASSPSWGYGYTF

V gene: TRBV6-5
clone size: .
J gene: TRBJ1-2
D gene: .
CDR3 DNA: TGTGCCAGCAGGCCTCCAGCTAACTATGGCTACACCTTC
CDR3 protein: CASRPPANYGYTF

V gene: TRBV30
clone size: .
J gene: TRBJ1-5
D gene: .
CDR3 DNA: TGTGCCTGGAGTGAGGGGGGGGGAGATCAGCCCCAGCATTTT
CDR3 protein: CAWSEGGGDQPQHF

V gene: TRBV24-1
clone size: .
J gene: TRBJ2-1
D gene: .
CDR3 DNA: TGTGCCACCAGTGATTTTAGCCGGTCCGATGAGCAGTTCTTC
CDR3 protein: CATSDFSRSDEQFF

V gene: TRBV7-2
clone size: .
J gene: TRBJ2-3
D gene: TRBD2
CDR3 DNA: TGTGCCAGCAGCTTGTGGACTAGCACCCCAGATACGCAGTATTTT
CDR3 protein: CASSLWTSTPDTQYF

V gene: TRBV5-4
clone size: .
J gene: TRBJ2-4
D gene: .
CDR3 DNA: TGTGCCAGCAGCCAGGGGGGACATGCCAAAAACATTCAGTACTTC
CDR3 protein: CASSQGGHAKNIQYF

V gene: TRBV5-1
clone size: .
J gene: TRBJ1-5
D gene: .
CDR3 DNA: TGCGCCAGCAGCTTAGAGGGGGGGAATCAGCCCCAGCATTTT
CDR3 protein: CASSLEGGNQPQHF

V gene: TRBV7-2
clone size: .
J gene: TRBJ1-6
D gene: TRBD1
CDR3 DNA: TGTGCCAGCAGCTTAACAGGGGTGGGATCCTATAATTCACCCCTCCACTTT
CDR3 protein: CASSLTGVGSYNSPLHF

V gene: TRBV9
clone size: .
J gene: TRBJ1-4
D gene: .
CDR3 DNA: TGTGCCAGCAGCGACCGTACAGGGAGTGGTGATGAAAAACTGTTTTTT
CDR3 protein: CASSDRTGSGDEKLFF